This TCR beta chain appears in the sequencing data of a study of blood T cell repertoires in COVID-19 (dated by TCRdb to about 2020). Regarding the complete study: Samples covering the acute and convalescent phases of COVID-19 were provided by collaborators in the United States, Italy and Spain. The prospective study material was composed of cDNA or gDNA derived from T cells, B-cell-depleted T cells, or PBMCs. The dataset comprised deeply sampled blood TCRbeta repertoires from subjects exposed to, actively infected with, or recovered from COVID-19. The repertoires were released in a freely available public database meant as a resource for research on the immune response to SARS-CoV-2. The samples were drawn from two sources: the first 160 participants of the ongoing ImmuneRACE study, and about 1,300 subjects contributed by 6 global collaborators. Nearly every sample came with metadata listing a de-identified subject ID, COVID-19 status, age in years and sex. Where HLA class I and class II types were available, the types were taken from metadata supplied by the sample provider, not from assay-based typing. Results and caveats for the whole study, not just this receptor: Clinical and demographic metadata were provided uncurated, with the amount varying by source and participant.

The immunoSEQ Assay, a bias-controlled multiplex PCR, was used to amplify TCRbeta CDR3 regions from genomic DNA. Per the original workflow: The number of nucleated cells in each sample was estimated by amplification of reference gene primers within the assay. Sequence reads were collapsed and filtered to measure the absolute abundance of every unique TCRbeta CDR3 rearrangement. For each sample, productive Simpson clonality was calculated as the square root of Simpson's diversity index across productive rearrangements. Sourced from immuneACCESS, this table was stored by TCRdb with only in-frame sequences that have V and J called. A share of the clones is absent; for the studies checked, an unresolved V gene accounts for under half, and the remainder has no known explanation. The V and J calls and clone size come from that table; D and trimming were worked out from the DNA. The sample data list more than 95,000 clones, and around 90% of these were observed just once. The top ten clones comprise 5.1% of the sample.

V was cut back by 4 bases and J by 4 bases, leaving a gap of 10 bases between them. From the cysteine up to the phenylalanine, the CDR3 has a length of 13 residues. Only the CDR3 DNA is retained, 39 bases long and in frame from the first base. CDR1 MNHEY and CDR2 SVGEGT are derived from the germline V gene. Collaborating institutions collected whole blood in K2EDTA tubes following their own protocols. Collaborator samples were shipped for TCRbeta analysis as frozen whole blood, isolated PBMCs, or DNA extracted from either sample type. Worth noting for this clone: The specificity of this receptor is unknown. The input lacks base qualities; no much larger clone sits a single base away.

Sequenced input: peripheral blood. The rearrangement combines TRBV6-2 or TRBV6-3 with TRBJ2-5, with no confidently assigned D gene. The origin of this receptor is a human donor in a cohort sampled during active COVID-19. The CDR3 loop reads CASSFLAIETQYF. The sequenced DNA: TGTGCCAGCAGTTTCCTCGCTATAGAGACCCAGTACTTC.